This T cell receptor beta chain originates from a study of blood T cell repertoires in COVID-19 (dated by TCRdb to 2020 to 2022). The study in broad terms: Collaborator samples came from the United States, Italy and Spain and covered acute and convalescent phases of COVID-19. The material from the prospective study consisted of cDNA or gDNA derived from T cells, B-cell-depleted T cells, or PBMCs. Subjects who had been exposed to COVID-19, were actively infected with it, or had recovered from it provided the deeply sampled blood TCRbeta repertoires that made up the dataset. A freely available public database, intended as a resource for researchers studying the immune response to SARS-CoV-2, is where the repertoires were released. The samples were drawn from two sources: the first 160 participants of the ongoing ImmuneRACE study, and 1,000 to 1,500 subjects contributed by 6 global collaborators. A de-identified subject ID, COVID-19 status, age in years and sex were almost always included in the sample metadata. Where HLA class I and class II types were available, the types were taken from metadata supplied by the sample provider, not from assay-based typing.

Collaborating institutions collected whole blood in K2EDTA tubes following their own protocols. For TCRbeta analysis, collaborators shipped samples as frozen whole blood, isolated PBMCs, or DNA extracted from either of those sample types. The immunoSEQ Assay, a bias-controlled multiplex PCR, was used to amplify TCRbeta CDR3 regions from genomic DNA. The paper's data handling went like this. The number of nucleated cells in each sample was estimated from the amplification of reference gene primers within the assay. Sequence reads were collapsed and filtered to measure the absolute abundance of every unique TCRbeta CDR3 rearrangement. For each sample, productive Simpson clonality was calculated by taking the square root of Simpson's diversity index across productive rearrangements. TCRdb provides this immuneACCESS table in a form limited to in-frame rearrangements. Some clones are lacking; in checked studies, under half of them reflect an unresolved V gene, and why the rest are absent is not known. The V and J calls and clone size come from that table; D and trimming were worked out from the DNA. The sample contains about 59,000 clones, less than 85% of them found a single time. The ten largest clonotypes hold around 19% of the sample.

A remark on this clone: There is no known antigen for this receptor. No much larger clone exists at a distance of one base, and base qualities are not known.

The CDR3 holds 16 amino acids from the cysteine to the phenylalanine. The read is trimmed to its CDR3 DNA, 48 bases read in frame from base 1. V is clipped by 4 bases and J by 0 bases, and the sequence between their germline boundaries is 13 bases long. Looking up the germline V gene yields CDR1 MDHEN and CDR2 SYDVKM. The paper as a whole reports these results and caveats: Clinical and demographic metadata were provided uncurated, with the amount varying by source and participant.

The TCR originated in a woman aged 45-59 years with active or convalescent COVID-19. The specimen sequenced was peripheral blood. This chain is built from TRBV28 and TRBJ1-5; TRBD1 is perhaps the D gene, given 6 matching bases. The DNA sequence follows: TGTGCCAGCAGTTCCCACGGACAGTATAGCAATCAGCCCCAGCATTTT. It specifies CASSSHGQYSNQPQHF.